This T cell receptor (beta chain) came from a study of T-cell memory formation after mild COVID-19. On the study more broadly: Each donor largely had its own TCR clusters. General study points: There was a balanced CD4/CD8 profile in clones contracting day 15 to 85, and later expanders leaned CD4+. Second-wave clones peaking on day 37 lacked confirmed SARS-CoV-2 specificity.

Barcoded TCR alpha and TCR beta cDNA libraries with UMIs came from 5'RACE using constant-segment primers. Via MiXCR, TCRdb re-called the 5' RACE reads, giving one row per CDR3 protein. This table has about 360,000 distinct CDR3 sequences, around 15% appearing once. Trimming shortened V by 2 bases and J by 5 bases, and 24 bases separated the two germline ends. The germline CDR1 and CDR2 sequences are SGHTA and FQGNSA. This CDR3 has 18 amino acids. Details on this clonotype: Its antigen is still unknown.

V gene TRBV7-2 combines with J gene TRBJ1-1, with D possibly TRBD1 on 5 matching bases. This receptor was obtained from a man younger than 35 who had mild COVID-19 (a few samples of this study predate the infection). Cell type and time point are not known. Sequencing input: PBMCs or a T cell subset sorted from them (not recorded which). CDR3 sequence (DNA): TGTGCCAGCAGCTTACAGGGCCCCCTTAAAGTGTTTGATACTGAAGCTTTCTTT. This encodes CASSLQGPLKVFDTEAFF.